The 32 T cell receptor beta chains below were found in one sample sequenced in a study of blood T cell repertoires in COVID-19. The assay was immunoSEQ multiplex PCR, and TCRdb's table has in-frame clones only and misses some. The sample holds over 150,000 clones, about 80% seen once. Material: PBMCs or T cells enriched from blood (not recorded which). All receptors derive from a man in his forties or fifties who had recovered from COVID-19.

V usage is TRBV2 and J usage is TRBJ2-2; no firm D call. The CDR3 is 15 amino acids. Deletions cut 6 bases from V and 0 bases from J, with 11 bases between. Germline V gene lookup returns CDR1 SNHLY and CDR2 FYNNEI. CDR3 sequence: CASSLGPSNTGELFF. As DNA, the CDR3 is TGTGCCAGCAGCCTTGGGCCATCGAACACCGGGGAGCTGTTTTTT.

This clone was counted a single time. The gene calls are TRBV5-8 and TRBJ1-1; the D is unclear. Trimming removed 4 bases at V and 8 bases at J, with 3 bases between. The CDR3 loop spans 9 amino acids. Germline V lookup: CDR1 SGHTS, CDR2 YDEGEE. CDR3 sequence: CASSLEAFF. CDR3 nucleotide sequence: TGTGCCAGCAGCCTAGAAGCTTTCTTT.

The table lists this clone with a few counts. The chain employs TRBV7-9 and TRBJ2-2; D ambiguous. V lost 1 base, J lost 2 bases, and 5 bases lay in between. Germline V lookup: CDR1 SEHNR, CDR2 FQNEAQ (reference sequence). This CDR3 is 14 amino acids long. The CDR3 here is CASSLGLNTGELFF. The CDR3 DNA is TGTGCCAGCAGCTTAGGTCTTAACACCGGGGAGCTGTTTTTT.

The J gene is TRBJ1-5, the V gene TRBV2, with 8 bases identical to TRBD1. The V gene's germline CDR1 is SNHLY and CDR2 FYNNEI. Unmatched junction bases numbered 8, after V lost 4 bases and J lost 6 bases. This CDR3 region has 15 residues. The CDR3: CASSVEQGDGQPQHF. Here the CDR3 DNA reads TGTGCCAGCAGTGTGGAACAGGGGGATGGTCAGCCCCAGCATTTT.

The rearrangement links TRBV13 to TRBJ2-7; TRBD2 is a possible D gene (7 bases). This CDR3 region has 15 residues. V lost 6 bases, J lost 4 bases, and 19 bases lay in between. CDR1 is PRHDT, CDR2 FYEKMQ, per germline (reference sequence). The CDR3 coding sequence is TGTGCCAGCAGGCGAATCGGGGGGCCAATGTACGAGCAGTACTTC. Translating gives CASRRIGGPMYEQYF. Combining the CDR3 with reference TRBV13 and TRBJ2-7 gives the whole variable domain AAGVIQSPRHLIKEKRETATLKCYPIPRHDTVYWYQQGPGQDPQFLISFYEKMQSDKGSIPDRFSAQQFSDYHSELNMSSLELGDSALYFCASRRIGGPMYEQYFGPGTRLTVT.

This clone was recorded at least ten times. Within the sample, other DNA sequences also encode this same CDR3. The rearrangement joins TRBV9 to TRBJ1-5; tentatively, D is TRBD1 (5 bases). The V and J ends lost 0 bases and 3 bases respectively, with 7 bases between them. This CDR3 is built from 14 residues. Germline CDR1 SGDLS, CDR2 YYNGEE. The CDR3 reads CASSVDGANQPQHF. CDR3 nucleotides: TGTGCCAGCAGCGTAGATGGGGCCAATCAGCCCCAGCATTTT.

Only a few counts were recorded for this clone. The CDR3 DNA is TGTGCCAGCCCCAGGGTTCCTAGCAATCAGCCCCAGCATTTT. Amino acid sequence: CASPRVPSNQPQHF. This sequence joins TRBV19 and TRBJ1-5, with a tentative D call TRBD1 (5 bases). V gave up 9 bases and J gave up 0 bases, with 12 bases separating them. The CDR3 sequence is 14 residues long. Looked up from germline, CDR1 is LNHDA and CDR2 is SQIVND (reference sequence).

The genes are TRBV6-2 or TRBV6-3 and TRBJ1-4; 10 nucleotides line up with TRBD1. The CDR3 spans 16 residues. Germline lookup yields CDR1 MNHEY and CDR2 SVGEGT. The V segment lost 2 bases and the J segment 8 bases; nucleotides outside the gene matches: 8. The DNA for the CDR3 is TGTGCCAGCAGTTACGAATCCGGGACAGGGGACGAAAAACTGTTTTTT. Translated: CASSYESGTGDEKLFF.

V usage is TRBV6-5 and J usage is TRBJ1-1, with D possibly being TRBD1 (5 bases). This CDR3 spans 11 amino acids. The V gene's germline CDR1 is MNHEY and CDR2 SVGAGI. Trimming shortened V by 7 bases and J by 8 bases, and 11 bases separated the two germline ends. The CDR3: CASKDGGEAFF. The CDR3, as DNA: TGTGCCAGCAAGGACGGGGGGGAAGCTTTCTTT.

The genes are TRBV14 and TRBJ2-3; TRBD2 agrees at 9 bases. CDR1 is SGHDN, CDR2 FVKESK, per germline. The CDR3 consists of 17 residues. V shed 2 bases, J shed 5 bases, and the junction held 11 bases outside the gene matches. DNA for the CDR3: TGTGCCAGCAGCCAACTTAACCTAGCGGGGCAGGTAGATACGCAGTATTTT. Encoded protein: CASSQLNLAGQVDTQYF. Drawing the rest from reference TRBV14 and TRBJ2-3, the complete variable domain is EAGVTQFPSHSVIEKGQTVTLRCDPISGHDNLYWYRRVMGKEIKFLLHFVKESKQDESGMPNNRFLAERTGGTYSTLKVQPAELEDSGVYFCASSQLNLAGQVDTQYFGPGTRLTVL.

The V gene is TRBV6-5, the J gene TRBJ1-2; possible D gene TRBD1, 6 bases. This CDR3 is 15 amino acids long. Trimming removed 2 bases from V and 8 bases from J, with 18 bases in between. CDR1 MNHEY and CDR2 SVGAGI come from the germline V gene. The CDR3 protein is CASSYTYGGQDGYTF. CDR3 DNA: TGTGCCAGCAGTTACACCTACGGGGGGCAGGACGGCTACACCTTC.

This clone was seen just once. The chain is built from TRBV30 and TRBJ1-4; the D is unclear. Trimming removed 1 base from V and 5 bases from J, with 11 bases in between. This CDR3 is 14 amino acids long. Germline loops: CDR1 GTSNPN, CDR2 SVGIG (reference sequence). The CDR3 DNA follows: TGTGCCTGGAGTGGTACACACATCAATGAAAAACTGTTTTTT. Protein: CAWSGTHINEKLFF.

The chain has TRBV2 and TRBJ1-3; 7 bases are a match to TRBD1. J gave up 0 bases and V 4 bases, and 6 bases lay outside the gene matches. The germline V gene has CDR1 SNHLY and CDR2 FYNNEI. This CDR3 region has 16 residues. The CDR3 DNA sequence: TGTGCCAGCAGTGCTGGGACAGCCGTCTCTGGAAACACCATATATTTT. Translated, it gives CASSAGTAVSGNTIYF. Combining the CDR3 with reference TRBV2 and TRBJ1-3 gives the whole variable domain EPEVTQTPSHQVTQMGQEVILRCVPISNHLYFYWYRQILGQKVEFLVSFYNNEISEKSEIFDDQFSVERPDGSNFTLKIRSTKLEDSAMYFCASSAGTAVSGNTIYFGEGSWLTVV.

DNA of the CDR3: TGTGCCAGCAGCCAAGGCACCCGGGACTCCTACTCCTACGAGCAGTACTTC. As protein: CASSQGTRDSYSYEQYF. The chain uses TRBV4-2 and TRBJ2-7; D is perhaps TRBD2 (6 bases). Trimming stripped 1 base from V and 0 bases from J, with 16 bases between. The CDR3 totals 17 residues. Looked up from germline, CDR1 is LGHNA and CDR2 is YNFKEQ.

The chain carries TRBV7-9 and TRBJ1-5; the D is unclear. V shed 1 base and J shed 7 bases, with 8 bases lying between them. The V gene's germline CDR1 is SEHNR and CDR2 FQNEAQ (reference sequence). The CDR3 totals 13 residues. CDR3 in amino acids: CASSLEGGQPQHF. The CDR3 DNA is TGTGCCAGCAGCTTAGAAGGAGGACAGCCCCAGCATTTT.

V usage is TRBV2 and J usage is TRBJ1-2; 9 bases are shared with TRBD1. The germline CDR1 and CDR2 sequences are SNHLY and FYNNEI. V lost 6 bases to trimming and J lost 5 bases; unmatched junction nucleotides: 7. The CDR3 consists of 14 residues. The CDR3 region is CASSRRTGEYGYTF. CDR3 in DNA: TGTGCCAGCAGCAGGCGGACAGGGGAATATGGCTACACCTTC. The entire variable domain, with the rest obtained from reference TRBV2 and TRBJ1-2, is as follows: EPEVTQTPSHQVTQMGQEVILRCVPISNHLYFYWYRQILGQKVEFLVSFYNNEISEKSEIFDDQFSVERPDGSNFTLKIRSTKLEDSAMYFCASSRRTGEYGYTFGSGTRLTVV.

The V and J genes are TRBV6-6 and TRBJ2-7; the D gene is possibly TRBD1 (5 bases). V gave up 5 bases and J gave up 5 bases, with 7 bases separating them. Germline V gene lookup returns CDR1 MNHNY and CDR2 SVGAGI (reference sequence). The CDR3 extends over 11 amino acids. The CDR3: CASSATDEQYF. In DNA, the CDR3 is TGTGCCAGCAGTGCGACAGACGAGCAGTACTTC.

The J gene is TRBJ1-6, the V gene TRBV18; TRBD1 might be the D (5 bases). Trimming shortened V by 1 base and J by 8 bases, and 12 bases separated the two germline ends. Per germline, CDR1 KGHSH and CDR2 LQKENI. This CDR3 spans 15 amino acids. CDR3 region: CASSPLPGNDSPLHF. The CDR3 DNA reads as TGTGCCAGCTCACCACTTCCAGGGAACGATTCACCCCTCCACTTT.

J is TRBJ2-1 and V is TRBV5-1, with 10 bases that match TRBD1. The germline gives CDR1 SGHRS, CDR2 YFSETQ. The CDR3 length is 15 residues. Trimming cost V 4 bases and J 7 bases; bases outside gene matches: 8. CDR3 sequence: CASSQGQGLINEQFF. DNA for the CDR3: TGCGCCAGCAGCCAGGGACAGGGGTTGATAAATGAGCAGTTCTTC.

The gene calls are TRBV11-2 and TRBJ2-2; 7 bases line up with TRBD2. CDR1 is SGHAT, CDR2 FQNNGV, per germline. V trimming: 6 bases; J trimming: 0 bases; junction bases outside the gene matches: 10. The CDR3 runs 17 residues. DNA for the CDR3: TGTGCCAGCAGAGCCCAGATTGGGGGGGCGAACACCGGGGAGCTGTTTTTT. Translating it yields CASRAQIGGANTGELFF.

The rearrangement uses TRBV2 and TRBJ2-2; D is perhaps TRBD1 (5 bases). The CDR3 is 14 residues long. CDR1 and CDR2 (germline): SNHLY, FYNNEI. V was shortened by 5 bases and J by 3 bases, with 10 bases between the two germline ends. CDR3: CASSSGWDTGELFF. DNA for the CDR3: TGTGCCAGCAGTTCAGGGTGGGACACCGGGGAGCTGTTTTTT.

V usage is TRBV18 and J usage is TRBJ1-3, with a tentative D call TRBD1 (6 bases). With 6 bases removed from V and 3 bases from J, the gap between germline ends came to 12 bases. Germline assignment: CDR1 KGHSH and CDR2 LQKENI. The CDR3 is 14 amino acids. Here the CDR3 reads CASSQGSGGNTIYF. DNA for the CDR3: TGTGCCAGCTCCCAGGGGAGCGGTGGAAACACCATATATTTT.

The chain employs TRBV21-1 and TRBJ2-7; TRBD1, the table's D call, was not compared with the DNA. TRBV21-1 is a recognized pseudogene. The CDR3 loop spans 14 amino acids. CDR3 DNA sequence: TGTGCCAGCAGCAAAGACGGACAGGGGAGCGAGCAGTACTTC. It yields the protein CASSKDGQGSEQYF.

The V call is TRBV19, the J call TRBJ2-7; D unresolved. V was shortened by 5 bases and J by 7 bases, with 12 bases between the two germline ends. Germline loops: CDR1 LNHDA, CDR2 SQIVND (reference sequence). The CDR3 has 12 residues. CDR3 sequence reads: CASSEQAGEQYF. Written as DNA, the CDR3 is TGTGCCAGTAGTGAGCAGGCTGGAGAGCAGTACTTC. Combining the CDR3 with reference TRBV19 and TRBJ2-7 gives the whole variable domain DGGITQSPKYLFRKEGQNVTLSCEQNLNHDAMYWYRQDPGQGLRLIYYSQIVNDFQKGDIAEGYSVSREKKESFPLTVTSAQKNPTAFYLCASSEQAGEQYFGPGTRLTVT.

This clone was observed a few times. CDR3 amino acids: CASSTDSPGSYGYTF. CDR3 nucleotide sequence: TGTGCCAGTAGTACGGACAGCCCAGGGTCGTATGGCTACACCTTC. The rearrangement joins TRBV19 to TRBJ1-2; D might be TRBD1 (6 bases). Trimming took 4 bases from V and 5 from J, leaving 17 bases between them. Germline V gene lookup returns CDR1 LNHDA and CDR2 SQIVND (reference sequence). CDR3 length: 15 residues.

CDR3: CASSQSTRRVTGELFF. As DNA, the CDR3 is TGCGCCAGCAGCCAGTCGACTAGAAGGGTCACCGGGGAGCTGTTTTTT. The V and J genes are TRBV5-1 and TRBJ2-2; a possible D gene is TRBD2 (6 bases). The V and J ends lost 4 bases and 4 bases respectively, with 17 bases between them. The CDR3 is 16 amino acids. Germline CDR1 is SGHRS and CDR2 is YFSETQ. Combining the CDR3 with reference TRBV5-1 and TRBJ2-2 gives the whole variable domain KAGVTQTPRYLIKTRGQQVTLSCSPISGHRSVSWYQQTPGQGLQFLFEYFSETQRNKGNFPGRFSGRQFSNSRSEMNVSTLELGDSALYLCASSQSTRRVTGELFFGEGSRLTVL.

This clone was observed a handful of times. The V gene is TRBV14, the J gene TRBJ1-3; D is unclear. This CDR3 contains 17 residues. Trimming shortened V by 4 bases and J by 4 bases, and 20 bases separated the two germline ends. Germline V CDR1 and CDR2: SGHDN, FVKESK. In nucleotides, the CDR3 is TGTGCCAGCAGCCTTATTTTCGAACGGGGTTACGGAAACACCATATATTTT. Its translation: CASSLIFERGYGNTIYF.

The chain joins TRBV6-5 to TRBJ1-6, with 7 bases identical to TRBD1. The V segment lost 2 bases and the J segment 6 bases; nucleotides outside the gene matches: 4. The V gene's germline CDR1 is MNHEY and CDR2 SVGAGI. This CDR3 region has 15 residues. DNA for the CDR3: TGTGCCAGCAGTTACAGTGGGACAGCTAATTCACCCCTCCACTTT. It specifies CASSYSGTANSPLHF.

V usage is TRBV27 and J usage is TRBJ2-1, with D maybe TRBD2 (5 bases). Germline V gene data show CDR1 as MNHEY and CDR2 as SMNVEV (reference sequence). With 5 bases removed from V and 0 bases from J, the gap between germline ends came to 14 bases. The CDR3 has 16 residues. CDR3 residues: CASSGSDGLSYNEQFF. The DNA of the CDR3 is TGTGCCAGCAGTGGGTCCGACGGACTCTCCTACAATGAGCAGTTCTTC.

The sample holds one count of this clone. The CDR3 DNA sequence: TGTGCCAGCAGCCAACAGCCTTTCGGGTACTACGAGCAGTACTTC. It specifies CASSQQPFGYYEQYF. This chain connects TRBV3-1 (or the pseudogene TRBV3-2) to TRBJ2-7; no clear D. The CDR3 length is 15 residues. Germline CDR1 is LGHDT and CDR2 is YNNKEL (reference sequence). The germline V and J ends were trimmed by 2 bases and 3 bases, with 14 bases remaining between them.

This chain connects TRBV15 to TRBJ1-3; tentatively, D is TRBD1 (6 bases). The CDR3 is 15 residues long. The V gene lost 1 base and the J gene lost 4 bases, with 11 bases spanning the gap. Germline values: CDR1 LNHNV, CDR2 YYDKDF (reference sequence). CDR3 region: CATSRATGNGNTIYF. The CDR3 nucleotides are TGTGCCACCAGCAGAGCTACAGGGAACGGAAACACCATATATTTT.

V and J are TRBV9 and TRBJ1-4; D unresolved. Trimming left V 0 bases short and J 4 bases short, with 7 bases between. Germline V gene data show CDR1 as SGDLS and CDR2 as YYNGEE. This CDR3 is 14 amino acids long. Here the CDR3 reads CASSVGQDNEKLFF. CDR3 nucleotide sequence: TGTGCCAGCAGCGTAGGGCAGGATAATGAAAAACTGTTTTTT.